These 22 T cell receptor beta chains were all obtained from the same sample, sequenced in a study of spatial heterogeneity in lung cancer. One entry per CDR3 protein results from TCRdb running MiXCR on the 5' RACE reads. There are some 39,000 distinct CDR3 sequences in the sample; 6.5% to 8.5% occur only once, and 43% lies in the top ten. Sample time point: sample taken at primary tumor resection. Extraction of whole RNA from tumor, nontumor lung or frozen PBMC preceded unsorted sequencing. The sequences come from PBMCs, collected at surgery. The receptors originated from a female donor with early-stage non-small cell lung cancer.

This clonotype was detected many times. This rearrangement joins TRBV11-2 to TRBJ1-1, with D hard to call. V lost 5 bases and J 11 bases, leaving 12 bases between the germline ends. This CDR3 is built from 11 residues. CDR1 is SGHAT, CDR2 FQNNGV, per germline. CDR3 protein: CASSRIGSAFF. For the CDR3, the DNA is TGTGCCAGCAGCCGAATCGGCAGTGCTTTCTTT.

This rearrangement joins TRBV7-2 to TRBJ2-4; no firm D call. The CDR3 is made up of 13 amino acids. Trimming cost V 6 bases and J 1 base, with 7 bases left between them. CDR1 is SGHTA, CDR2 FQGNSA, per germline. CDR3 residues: CASRDGAKNIQYF. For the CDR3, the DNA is TGTGCCAGCAGAGACGGTGCCAAAAACATTCAGTACTTC.

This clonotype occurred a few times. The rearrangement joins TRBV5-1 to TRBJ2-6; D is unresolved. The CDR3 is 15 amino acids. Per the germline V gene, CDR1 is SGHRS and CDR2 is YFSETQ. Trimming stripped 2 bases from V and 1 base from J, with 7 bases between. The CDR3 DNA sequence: TGCGCCAGCAGCTTTCAGGAGTCTGGGGCCAACGTCCTGACTTTC. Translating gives CASSFQESGANVLTF.

DNA of the CDR3: TGCAGCGCTGGGGACAGACAGTACAACTATGGCTACACCTTC. Its protein product is CSAGDRQYNYGYTF. This sequence joins TRBV29-1 and TRBJ1-2; 7 nucleotides agree with TRBD1. The germline V gene encodes CDR1 SQVTM and CDR2 ANQGSEA. The J segment lost 2 bases and the V segment lost 7 bases, leaving 10 bases of the junction unmatched. This CDR3 region has 14 residues.

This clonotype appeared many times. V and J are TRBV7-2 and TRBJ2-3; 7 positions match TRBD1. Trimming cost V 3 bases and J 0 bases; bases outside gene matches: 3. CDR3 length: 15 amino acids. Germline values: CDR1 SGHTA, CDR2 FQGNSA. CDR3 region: CASSLLGGSTDTQYF. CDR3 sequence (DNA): TGTGCCAGCAGCTTGTTAGGGGGCAGCACAGATACGCAGTATTTT.

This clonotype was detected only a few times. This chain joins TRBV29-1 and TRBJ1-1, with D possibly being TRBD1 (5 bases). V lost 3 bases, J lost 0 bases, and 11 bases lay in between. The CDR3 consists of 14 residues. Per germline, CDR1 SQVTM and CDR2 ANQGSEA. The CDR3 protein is CSVDSDSLNTEAFF. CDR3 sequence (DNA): TGCAGCGTTGATAGCGACAGCCTGAACACTGAAGCTTTCTTT.

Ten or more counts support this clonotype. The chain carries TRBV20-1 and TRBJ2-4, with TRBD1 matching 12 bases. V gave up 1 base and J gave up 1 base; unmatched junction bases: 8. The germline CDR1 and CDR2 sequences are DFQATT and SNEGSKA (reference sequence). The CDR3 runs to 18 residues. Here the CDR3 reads CSARVGDRGHGAKNIQYF. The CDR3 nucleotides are TGCAGTGCTAGAGTGGGGGACAGGGGGCATGGGGCCAAAAACATTCAGTACTTC.

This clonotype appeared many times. CDR3 in amino acids: CASSGVGVGQPQHF. DNA of the CDR3: TGTGCCAGCAGTGGGGTAGGGGTTGGACAGCCCCAGCATTTT. V usage is TRBV2 and J usage is TRBJ1-5; D may be TRBD1 (5 bases). This CDR3 spans 14 amino acids. Germline V lookup: CDR1 SNHLY, CDR2 FYNNEI. The V gene lost 4 bases and the J gene lost 7 bases, with 14 bases spanning the gap.

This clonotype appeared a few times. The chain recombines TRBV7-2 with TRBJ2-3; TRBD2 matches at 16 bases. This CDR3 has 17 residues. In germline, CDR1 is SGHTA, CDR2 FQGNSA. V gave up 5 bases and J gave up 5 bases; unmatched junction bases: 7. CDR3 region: CASSLGTSGGAGDTQYF. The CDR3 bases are TGTGCCAGCAGCCTCGGGACTAGCGGGGGGGCTGGAGATACGCAGTATTTT.

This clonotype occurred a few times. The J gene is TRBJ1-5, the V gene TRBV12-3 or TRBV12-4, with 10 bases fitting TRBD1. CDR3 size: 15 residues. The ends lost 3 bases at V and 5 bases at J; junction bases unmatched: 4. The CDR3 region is CASSLDRGKDQPQHF. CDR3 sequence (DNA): TGTGCCAGCAGTTTGGACAGGGGGAAGGATCAGCCCCAGCATTTT.

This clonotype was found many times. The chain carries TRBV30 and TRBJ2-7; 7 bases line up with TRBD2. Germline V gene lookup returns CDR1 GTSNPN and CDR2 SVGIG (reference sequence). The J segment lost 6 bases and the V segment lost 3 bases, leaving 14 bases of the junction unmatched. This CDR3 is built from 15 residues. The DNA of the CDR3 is TGTGCCTGGAGCCAGCCACAGCGGGGAAACTCCGAGCAGTACTTC. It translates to CAWSQPQRGNSEQYF.

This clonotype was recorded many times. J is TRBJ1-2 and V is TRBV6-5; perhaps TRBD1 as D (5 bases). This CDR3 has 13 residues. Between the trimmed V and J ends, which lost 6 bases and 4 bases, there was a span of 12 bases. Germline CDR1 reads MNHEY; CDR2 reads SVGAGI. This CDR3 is CASRQTGAYGYTF. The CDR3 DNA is TGTGCCAGCAGACAGACCGGGGCCTATGGCTACACCTTC.

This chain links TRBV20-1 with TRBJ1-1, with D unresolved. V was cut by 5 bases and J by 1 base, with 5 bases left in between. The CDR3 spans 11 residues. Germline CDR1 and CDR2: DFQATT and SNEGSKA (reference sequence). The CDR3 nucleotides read TGCAGTGCTTCCCAGAACACTGAAGCTTTCTTT. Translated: CSASQNTEAFF.

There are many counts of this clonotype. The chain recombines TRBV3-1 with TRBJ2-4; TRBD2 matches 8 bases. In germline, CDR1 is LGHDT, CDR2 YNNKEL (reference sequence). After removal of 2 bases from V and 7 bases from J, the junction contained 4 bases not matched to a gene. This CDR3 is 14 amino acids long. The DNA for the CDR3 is TGTGCCAGCAGCCAAAGCGGGGGACCGAACATTCAGTACTTC. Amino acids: CASSQSGGPNIQYF.

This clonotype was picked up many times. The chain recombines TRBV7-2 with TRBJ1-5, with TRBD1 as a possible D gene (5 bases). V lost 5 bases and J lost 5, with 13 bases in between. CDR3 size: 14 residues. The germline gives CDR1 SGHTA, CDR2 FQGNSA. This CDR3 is CASSPSWGDQPQHF. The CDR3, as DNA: TGTGCCAGCAGCCCGTCTTGGGGGGATCAGCCCCAGCATTTT.

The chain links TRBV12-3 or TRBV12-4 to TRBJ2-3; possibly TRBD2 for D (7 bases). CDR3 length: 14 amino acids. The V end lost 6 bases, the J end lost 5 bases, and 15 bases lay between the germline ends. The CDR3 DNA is TGTGCCAGCAGGTCGGTGGGAGGGGGAGATACGCAGTATTTT. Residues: CASRSVGGGDTQYF.

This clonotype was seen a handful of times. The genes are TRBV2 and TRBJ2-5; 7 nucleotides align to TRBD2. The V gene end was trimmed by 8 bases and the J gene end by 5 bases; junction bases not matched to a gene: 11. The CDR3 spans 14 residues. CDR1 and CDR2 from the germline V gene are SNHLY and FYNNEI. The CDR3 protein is CASRILTSAETQYF. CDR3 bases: TGTGCCAGCCGGATCCTTACTAGCGCCGAGACCCAGTACTTC.

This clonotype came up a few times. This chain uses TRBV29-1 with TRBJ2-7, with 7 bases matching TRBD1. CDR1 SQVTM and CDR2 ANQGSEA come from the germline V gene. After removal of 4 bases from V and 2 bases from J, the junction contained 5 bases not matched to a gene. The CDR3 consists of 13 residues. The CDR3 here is CSVGTGRAYEQYF. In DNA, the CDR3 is TGCAGCGTTGGGACAGGTCGTGCCTACGAGCAGTACTTC.

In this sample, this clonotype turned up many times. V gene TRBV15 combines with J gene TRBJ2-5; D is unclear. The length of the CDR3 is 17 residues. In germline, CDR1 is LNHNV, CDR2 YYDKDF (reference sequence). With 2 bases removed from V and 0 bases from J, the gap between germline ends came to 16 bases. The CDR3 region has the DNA TGTGCCACCAGCAGATTGTCGTCGGGTTTGGACCAAGAGACCCAGTACTTC. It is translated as CATSRLSSGLDQETQYF.

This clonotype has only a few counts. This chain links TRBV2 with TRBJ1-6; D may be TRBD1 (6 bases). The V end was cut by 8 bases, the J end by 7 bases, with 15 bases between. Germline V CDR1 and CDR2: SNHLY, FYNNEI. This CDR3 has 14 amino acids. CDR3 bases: TGTGCCAGCCGGAGGCAGGGGTCAAATTCACCCCTCCACTTT. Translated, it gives CASRRQGSNSPLHF.

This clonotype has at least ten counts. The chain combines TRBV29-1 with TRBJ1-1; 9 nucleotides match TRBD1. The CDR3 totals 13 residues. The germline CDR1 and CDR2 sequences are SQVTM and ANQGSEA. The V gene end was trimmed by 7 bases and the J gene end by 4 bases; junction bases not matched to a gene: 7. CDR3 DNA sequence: TGCAGCGGGGACAGGGCGGGGGGCACTGAAGCTTTCTTT. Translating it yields CSGDRAGGTEAFF.

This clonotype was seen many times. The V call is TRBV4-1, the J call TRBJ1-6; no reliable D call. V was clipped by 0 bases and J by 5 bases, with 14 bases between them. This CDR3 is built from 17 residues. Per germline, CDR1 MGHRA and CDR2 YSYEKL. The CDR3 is CASSQEGQAQDNSPLHF. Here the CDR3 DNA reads TGCGCCAGCAGCCAAGAGGGCCAAGCCCAGGATAATTCACCCCTCCACTTT.